The present entry profiles one T cell receptor (beta chain) with its context. Antigen: not known. This specimen comes from a study of OX40 agonist ivuxolimab in advanced cancers. Study overall: The patients' treatment was ivuxolimab, an agonistic anti-OX40 (CD134) antibody. Prior therapy, whether anti-PD-1, anti-PD-L1 or anti-CTLA-4, was allowed, and under 50% had some. Three individuals attained partial responses, comprising one hepatocellular carcinoma case and two cutaneous melanoma cases.

The V end was cut by 7 bases, the J end by 7 bases, with 11 bases between. Germline CDR1 is SGHAT and CDR2 is FQNNGV. CDR3 size: 12 residues. This table comes from immunoSEQ multiplex PCR, and its TCRdb copy is limited to in-frame clones, with some not included. The sample yields about 69,000 clones, 80% seen once. Study results and limitations: Clonal expansion was seen in CD4+ and CD8+ blood T cells by week 6 at 0.1 to 3.0 mg/kg.

This receptor was identified in an adult with an advanced solid tumor such as melanoma, head and neck, liver or kidney cancer. The specimen comprised CD4+ or CD8+ T cells sorted from blood, sampled in a trial of the OX40 agonist ivuxolimab. The V and J genes are TRBV11-2 and TRBJ2-1, with no clear D. Here the CDR3 DNA reads TGTGCCAGCATCGCGCAAGGGAATGAGCAGTTCTTC. As protein: CASIAQGNEQFF.